The 9 T cell receptor beta chains below all came from one sample that was sequenced in a study of beta chain features in type 1 diabetes. Reverse transcribing all isolated RNA meant expressed TCRB transcripts were sequenced. Profiled with immunoSEQ multiplex PCR; TCRdb holds only in-frame clones, not every one. The sample yields more than 300,000 clones, 7.5% to 9% seen once. The sample comprised central memory CD4+ T cells from blood. These receptor sequences come from a woman in her late teens or twenties in good health.

V is TRBV6-6 and J is TRBJ1-1; D gene ambiguous. V lost 7 bases, J lost 1 base, and 16 bases lay in between. The CDR3 runs 15 residues. Germline CDR1 is MNHNY and CDR2 is SVGAGI (reference sequence). CDR3 bases: TGTGCCAGCATTCCCTGGGGAAAACAGAACACTGAAGCTTTCTTT. The encoded protein is CASIPWGKQNTEAFF.

This clone was seen a few times. This chain links TRBV7-2 with TRBJ2-7; maybe TRBD1 (7 bases). The CDR3 is 14 residues long. Germline loops: CDR1 SGHTA, CDR2 FQGNSA. Between the trimmed V and J ends, which lost 4 bases and 4 bases, there was a span of 14 bases. CDR3 sequence reads: CASSSQGGLYEQYF. Written as DNA, the CDR3 is TGTGCCAGCAGCTCCCAGGGGGGCCTGTACGAGCAGTACTTC.

This clone has only a few counts. The J gene is TRBJ2-5, the V gene TRBV18; D not resolved. Germline V gene sequence: CDR1 KGHSH, CDR2 LQKENI. The CDR3 is 12 amino acids. The V end was cut by 2 bases, the J end by 4 bases, with 5 bases between. This CDR3 reads CASSPDGETQYF. In nucleotides, the CDR3 is TGTGCCAGCTCACCAGACGGAGAGACCCAGTACTTC. Variable domain in full (rest from reference TRBV18 and TRBJ2-5): NAGVMQNPRHLVRRRGQEARLRCSPMKGHSHVYWYRQLPEEGLKFMVYLQKENIIDESGMPKERFSAEFPKEGPSILRIQQVVRGDSAAYFCASSPDGETQYFGPGTRLLVL.

This clone was detected only a few times. The chain carries TRBV29-1 and TRBJ2-1; TRBD1 is a possible D gene (5 bases). Trimming stripped 5 bases from V and 5 bases from J, with 19 bases between. This CDR3 is 15 amino acids long. Per the germline V gene, CDR1 is SQVTM and CDR2 is ANQGSEA. The CDR3 here is CSVTPQAVNHNEQFF. Here the CDR3 DNA reads TGCAGCGTTACGCCACAGGCCGTAAACCACAATGAGCAGTTCTTC.

This clone was observed many times. This chain joins TRBV18 and TRBJ1-2, with TRBD1 identical over 7 bases. The CDR3 is 17 amino acids. Unmatched junction bases numbered 16, after V lost 5 bases and J lost 4 bases. The germline gives CDR1 KGHSH, CDR2 LQKENI. The CDR3 DNA is TGTGCCAGCTCATCCGACAGGGCCGGGGGAGTCGGCTATGGCTACACCTTC. It encodes CASSSDRAGGVGYGYTF.

The V call is TRBV11-2, the J call TRBJ2-3, with 12 bases fitting TRBD2. V lost 3 bases to trimming and J lost 7 bases; unmatched junction nucleotides: 11. Germline V lookup: CDR1 SGHAT, CDR2 FQNNGV. The CDR3 runs to 17 residues. The CDR3 protein is CASSFMTSGSRLNTQYF. In DNA, the CDR3 is TGTGCCAGCAGCTTCATGACTAGCGGGAGCCGTCTGAATACGCAGTATTTT.

The chain recombines TRBV7-9 with TRBJ1-1, with D uncertain. The CDR3 runs to 13 residues. The V end was cut by 4 bases, the J end by 8 bases, with 14 bases between. Germline loops: CDR1 SEHNR, CDR2 FQNEAQ (reference sequence). The CDR3 sequence: CASSYLLVPEAFF. In nucleotides, the CDR3 is TGTGCCAGCAGCTACCTCCTTGTTCCGGAAGCTTTCTTT.

This clone was found many times. This chain joins TRBV13 and TRBJ2-4, with TRBD2 matching over 8 bases. The J segment lost 7 bases and the V segment lost 10 bases, leaving 15 bases of the junction unmatched. This CDR3 spans 15 amino acids. Per germline, CDR1 PRHDT and CDR2 FYEKMQ (reference sequence). This CDR3 reads CANKTGRSGKNIQYF. The CDR3 DNA reads as TGTGCCAACAAGACAGGCCGTAGCGGGAAGAACATTCAGTACTTC.

As regards this clone: Given the absence of the conserved phenylalanine or tryptophan at the CDR3 end, a read error is likely. The DNA is omitted, as the CDR3 cannot be located on it reliably, and the CDR3 follows TCRdb's listing. The J gene is TRBJ2-7, the V gene TRBV18; TRBD2 is the table's D call, not checked against the DNA. With termini counted, the CDR3 has 13 amino acids. The germline V gene encodes CDR1 KGHSH and CDR2 LQKENI. This CDR3 is CASSPLEVRAPVL.